The clone carrying this T cell receptor beta chain was counted many times. The antigen is not known. Trimming left V 2 bases short and J 0 bases short, with 8 bases between. CDR3 length: 16 residues. Germline CDR1 reads MNHEY; CDR2 reads SVGAGI. The template was RNA from unsorted bulk tissue. The source of the sample is a study of tumor and adjacent non-tumor tissue in lung cancer. In the study overall: Samples averaged around 4.2 million productive TCRbeta reads each.

Points from the study as a whole: Patients with more diverse tumor TCRs had worse survival. Top 100 clones took a larger repertoire share in normal lung.

TCRbeta libraries were built with three rounds of nested PCR, modified from ARM-PCR. From the multiplex PCR reads, TCRdb called clonotypes with MiXCR, one entry per CDR3 protein. There are about 110,000 distinct CDR3 sequences in the sample; more than 60% occur only once, and roughly 35% lies in the top ten. What was sequenced was lung tumor tissue. The TCR sequence derives from a woman aged 60-75 years with non-small cell lung cancer. The chain joins TRBV6-5 to TRBJ1-6; D gene ambiguous. CDR3 residues: CASSYGLSSYNSPLHF. Here the CDR3 DNA reads TGTGCCAGCAGTTACGGGCTAAGCTCCTATAATTCACCCCTCCACTTT.